This is a list of T cell receptor beta chains from one sample in a study of blood T cell repertoires in COVID-19. The method was immunoSEQ multiplex PCR; TCRdb's version includes in-frame clones alone and lacks a portion of them. The sample carries about 250,000 clones, around 82% recorded once. The sample was peripheral blood. The receptor set was obtained from a woman at least 80 years old with active or convalescent COVID-19. Each CDR3 is given with its conserved first and last residue.

j_gene | v_gene | CDR3aa
TRBJ1-3 | TRBV30 | CAWKKYEGNTIYF
TRBJ2-7 | TRBV11-2 | CASSLPGSSYEQYF
TRBJ1-1 | TRBV5-1 | CASSEWTEGTEAFF
TRBJ1-2 | TRBV20-1 | CSASSYAYGYTF
TRBJ1-5 | TRBV5-6 | CASSLRGFGQPQHF
TRBJ2-1 | TRBV28 | CASSPGWERDRLFF
TRBJ2-6 | TRBV28 | CASSLGGGRPGANVLTF
TRBJ1-6 | TRBV30 | CAWGRTGDSPLHF
TRBJ1-1 | TRBV5-6 | CASSTLDRDATEAFF
TRBJ1-6 | TRBV2 | CASREQGSYNSPLHF
TRBJ2-1 | TRBV15 | CATSRRQGLNNEQFF
TRBJ2-7 | TRBV28 | CASRSPWGQVYYEQYF
TRBJ1-4 | TRBV19 | CASSTRQGNEKLFF
TRBJ1-4 | TRBV7-9 | CASSLQPGQGHEKLFF
TRBJ1-1 | TRBV19 | CASSQRTEAFF
TRBJ1-1 | TRBV30 | CAWGETGRTEAFF
TRBJ2-7 | TRBV19 | CASSIGGQGAVNSLYEQYF
TRBJ2-7 | TRBV4-1 | CASSQDGTAYEQYF